A selection of T cell receptor beta chains follows, all from one sample in a study of shared clonotypes between healthy human individuals. The repertoire was sequenced with immunoSEQ multiplex PCR; TCRdb's copy has only in-frame clones and lacks some. The sample carries about 490,000 clones, roughly 80% recorded once. The source material was PBMCs. The receptors stem from a woman in her 40s in good health. Some clones in this sample may be carry-over from other donors' samples. Each CDR3 is given with its conserved first and last residue. Fields, in order: clone size, D gene, V gene, J gene, CDR3 protein, CDR3 DNA. D genes are given only for firm matches. Size tells how often a clone was seen (once, few, many) or the class of an expanded clone, and some rows leave it out.

abundance: NA
d_gene: NA
v_gene: TRBV28
j_gene: TRBJ1-5
CDR3aa: CASSLRHQPQHF
CDR3nt: TGTGCCAGCAGTTTACGACATCAGCCCCAGCATTTT

abundance: NA
d_gene: NA
v_gene: TRBV5-4
j_gene: TRBJ1-5
CDR3aa: CASSLGGKSNQPQHF
CDR3nt: TGTGCCAGCAGCTTGGGGGGTAAAAGCAATCAGCCCCAGCATTTT

abundance: NA
d_gene: NA
v_gene: TRBV11-1
j_gene: TRBJ2-7
CDR3aa: CASSVSVGVGYEQYF
CDR3nt: TGTGCCAGCAGCGTCTCGGTGGGGGTCGGCTACGAGCAGTACTTC

abundance: once
d_gene: TRBD2
v_gene: TRBV28
j_gene: TRBJ2-7
CDR3aa: CASSLFGGRGYEQYF
CDR3nt: TGTGCCAGCAGTTTATTTGGCGGGAGGGGCTACGAGCAGTACTTC

abundance: NA
d_gene: NA
v_gene: TRBV15
j_gene: TRBJ2-3
CDR3aa: CATSPGFVGGRGDTQYF
CDR3nt: TGTGCCACCAGCCCTGGTTTCGTGGGAGGACGGGGAGATACGCAGTATTTT

abundance: NA
d_gene: NA
v_gene: TRBV4-3
j_gene: TRBJ1-1
CDR3aa: CASSLDGTNTEAFF
CDR3nt: TGCGCCAGCAGCCTAGATGGGACCAACACTGAAGCTTTCTTT

abundance: NA
d_gene: NA
v_gene: TRBV6-1
j_gene: TRBJ1-1
CDR3aa: CASSEISRVLARDTEAFF
CDR3nt: TGTGCCAGCAGTGAAATCTCCAGGGTTTTAGCTCGGGATACTGAAGCCTTCTTT

abundance: NA
d_gene: NA
v_gene: TRBV11-2
j_gene: TRBJ2-2
CDR3aa: CASSTGIGELFF
CDR3nt: TGTGCCAGCAGCACTGGGATCGGGGAGCTGTTTTTT

abundance: NA
d_gene: TRBD1
v_gene: TRBV23-1
j_gene: TRBJ2-3
CDR3aa: CASSRTGTGGTDTQYF
CDR3nt: TGCGCCAGCAGTCGGACCGGGACAGGGGGAACAGATACGCAGTATTTT

abundance: NA
d_gene: NA
v_gene: TRBV7-2
j_gene: TRBJ2-3
CDR3aa: CASSPSQARQGRTQYF
CDR3nt: TGTGCCAGCAGCCCCTCTCAAGCACGGCAGGGACGCACGCAGTATTTT

abundance: once
d_gene: TRBD2
v_gene: TRBV28
j_gene: TRBJ2-7
CDR3aa: CASSRQREGYEQYF
CDR3nt: TGTGCCAGCAGCCGACAGAGGGAGGGCTACGAGCAGTACTTC